Listed here are 14 T cell receptor beta chains from one sample, sequenced in a study of cytomegalovirus exposure and HLA in healthy donors. The PCR had 60 Vbeta and 13 Jbeta primers. TCRdb keeps only in-frame clones here, not all; method: immunoSEQ multiplex PCR. The sample has under 170,000 clones, 79% seen once. The specimen was PBMCs. All receptors derive from a man aged 50 to 59 in good health and CMV-seropositive.

The rearrangement uses TRBV2 and TRBJ2-1; weak D call: TRBD1 (5 bases). CDR1 SNHLY and CDR2 FYNNEI come from the germline V gene. The CDR3 has 12 amino acids. V was shortened by 4 bases and J by 10 bases, with 11 bases between the two germline ends. CDR3 coding DNA: TGTGCCAGCAGTGTAGGTTCAGGGGAGCAGTTCTTC. Translation gives CASSVGSGEQFF.

This clone showed up just a few times. The chain uses TRBV9 and TRBJ1-6; D remains unclear. Germline V gene lookup returns CDR1 SGDLS and CDR2 YYNGEE. The CDR3 is made up of 14 amino acids. V was clipped by 3 bases and J by 0 bases, with 4 bases between them. CDR3 coding DNA: TGTGCCAGCAGCGAGAGCTCCTATAATTCACCCCTCCACTTT. It encodes CASSESSYNSPLHF.

The chain joins TRBV5-6 to TRBJ1-6, with 8 nucleotides matching TRBD1. Germline values: CDR1 SGHDT, CDR2 YYEEEE. With V trimmed by 5 bases and J by 7 bases, 5 bases remained unmatched. The CDR3 is 14 residues long. This chain's CDR3 is CASSQGARNSPLHF. Here the CDR3 DNA reads TGTGCCAGCAGTCAGGGGGCGCGGAATTCACCCCTCCACTTT.

Concerning this clone: An end of the junction differs from the germline gene, which may be a read error. V gene TRBV7-9 combines with J gene TRBJ2-7, with 11 bases that match TRBD2. The CDR3 spans 15 residues. Germline V gene data show CDR1 as SEHNR and CDR2 as FQNEAQ (reference sequence). In DNA, the CDR3 is TGTGCCAGCAGCTCGGGACTAGCGGACCGCTACGAGCAGCACTTC. Its protein product is CASSSGLADRYEQHF.

J is TRBJ1-5 and V is TRBV19; 8 positions agree with TRBD1. The CDR3 spans 17 residues. From germline, CDR1 is LNHDA and CDR2 SQIVND (reference sequence). Trimming at V came to 3 bases and at J to 4 bases, leaving 11 bases not matched to a gene. This chain's CDR3 is CASSIIPPDRVNQPQHF. CDR3 nucleotide sequence: TGTGCCAGTAGTATCATACCCCCGGACAGGGTAAATCAGCCCCAGCATTTT.

For this clone: The junction and the germline gene differ at one end; a read error may be behind it. V and J are TRBV7-9 and TRBJ2-7; 8 bases are a match to TRBD2. CDR3 length equals 14 residues. Germline-derived CDR1 and CDR2 are SEHNR and FQNEAQ (reference sequence). The CDR3 DNA is TGTTCCAGCAGCCCCGGGACTAGTCCCATTGAGCAGTACTTC. Amino acids: CSSSPGTSPIEQYF.

V and J are TRBV5-4 and TRBJ2-2, with 8 bases that match TRBD1. CDR1 and CDR2 from the germline V gene are SGHNT and YYREEE (reference sequence). V gave up 4 bases and J gave up 5 bases; unmatched junction bases: 7. The CDR3 spans 15 residues. CDR3 sequence reads: CASSIDRGQTGELFF. CDR3 nucleotide sequence: TGTGCCAGCAGCATCGACAGGGGTCAAACCGGGGAGCTGTTTTTT.

This chain connects TRBV19 to TRBJ2-7; 8 positions match TRBD1. With V trimmed by 3 bases and J by 5 bases, 6 bases remained unmatched. The CDR3 covers 14 residues. The germline gives CDR1 LNHDA, CDR2 SQIVND (reference sequence). CDR3 in DNA: TGTGCCAGTAGTATTTATGGACAGGGTGACGAGCAGTACTTC. This gives the protein CASSIYGQGDEQYF.

The V gene is TRBV7-9, the J gene TRBJ1-2; 7 nucleotides agree with TRBD1. This CDR3 has 14 amino acids. From germline, CDR1 is SEHNR and CDR2 FQNEAQ (reference sequence). The trim removed 5 bases at V and 6 bases at J, leaving 9 bases unmatched. CDR3 residues: CASSRMETGNGYTF. CDR3 DNA sequence: TGTGCCAGCAGCCGTATGGAGACAGGGAATGGCTACACCTTC.

The chain carries TRBV6-5 and TRBJ2-7, with 9 bases lining up with TRBD2. The CDR3 is 15 amino acids. V was pared by 5 bases and J by 3 bases, with 8 bases of the junction left unmatched. Germline CDR1 MNHEY, CDR2 SVGAGI. The CDR3 sequence: CASSRRTSVSYEQYF. The DNA for the CDR3 is TGTGCCAGCAGTCGTCGGACTAGCGTGAGCTACGAGCAGTACTTC.

The J gene is TRBJ2-7, the V gene TRBV19; TRBD1 agrees at 7 bases. Germline values: CDR1 LNHDA, CDR2 SQIVND (reference sequence). This CDR3 is built from 13 residues. V lost 5 bases and J lost 2; bases outside the gene matches: 3. CDR3 DNA: TGTGCCAGTAGTCCCCAGGGGGCCTACGAGCAGTACTTC. Protein sequence: CASSPQGAYEQYF.

This chain's CDR3 is CASSGTGGIQETQYF. The CDR3 DNA is TGTGCCAGCAGCGGGACAGGGGGGATCCAAGAGACCCAGTACTTC. V is TRBV5-5 and J is TRBJ2-5, with 11 bases fitting TRBD1. V was clipped by 4 bases and J by 1 base; unmatched bases: 3. Germline V CDR1 and CDR2: SGHKS, YYEKEE (reference sequence). This CDR3 spans 15 amino acids.

This chain uses TRBV5-1 with TRBJ2-3; TRBD2 matches 13 bases. With V trimmed by 2 bases and J by 4 bases, 10 bases remained unmatched. The germline V gene has CDR1 SGHRS and CDR2 YFSETQ. The CDR3 covers 18 residues. This chain's CDR3 is CASSFGLAGENDADTQYF. CDR3 nucleotides: TGCGCCAGCAGCTTCGGACTAGCGGGAGAAAATGATGCAGATACGCAGTATTTT.

The chain uses TRBV7-9 and TRBJ1-5; possibly TRBD1 for D (5 bases). This CDR3 region has 15 residues. Germline lookup yields CDR1 SEHNR and CDR2 FQNEAQ (reference sequence). Deletions cut 1 base from V and 1 base from J, with 8 bases between. CDR3 region: CASSLVGVSNQPQHF. The DNA of the CDR3 is TGTGCCAGCAGCTTAGTAGGGGTCAGCAATCAGCCCCAGCATTTT.